These T cell receptor beta chains were read from a single sample in a study of blood T cell repertoires in COVID-19. Profiled with immunoSEQ multiplex PCR; TCRdb holds only in-frame clones, not every one. The table has 120,000 or so clones, more than 65% seen once; the top ten hold 2% to 2.5%. Sequenced input: peripheral blood. The receptors stem from a woman in her 70s with acute or convalescent COVID-19. The CDR3 runs from the conserved cysteine through the conserved F or W. The D gene is left open where the match is weak. Size tells how often a clone was seen (once, few, many) or the class of an expanded clone, and some rows leave it out.

d_call j_call clone_size v_call cdr3_nt cdr3_aa
- TRBJ2-7 - TRBV12-3/TRBV12-4 TGTGCCAGCAGTACACGGGGGATTGGCGAGCAGTACTTC CASSTRGIGEQYF
- TRBJ2-6 few TRBV21-1 TGTGCCAGCAGCTTCGGTACCTCTGGGGCCAACGTCCTGACTTTC CASSFGTSGANVLTF
TRBD1 TRBJ2-7 - TRBV3-1/TRBV3-2 TGTGCCAGCAGCCAAGGACAGGGGTCCGTGGAGCAGTACTTC CASSQGQGSVEQYF
TRBD1 TRBJ1-2 - TRBV6-2/TRBV6-3 TGTGCCAGCAGTTTCTTCGGGACAGGGTTCTCTTGGGGCTACACCTTC CASSFFGTGFSWGYTF
TRBD1 TRBJ2-1 - TRBV3-1/TRBV3-2 TGTGCCAGCAGCCAAGATCCCGGGACAGGGGGCAATGAGCAGTTCTTC CASSQDPGTGGNEQFF
TRBD1 TRBJ2-5 - TRBV2 TGTGCCAGCAGGGTGGCAGGGGGCGAGACCCAGTACTTC CASRVAGGETQYF
TRBD2 TRBJ2-1 - TRBV5-1 TGCGCCAGCAGCTTGGAGGGACTAGCGGGGGAGGGAGAGCAGTTCTTC CASSLEGLAGEGEQFF
- TRBJ1-1 - TRBV5-6 TGTGCCAGCAGCAGGCGGGGGGGCTGGACTGAAGCTTTCTTT CASSRRGGWTEAFF
- TRBJ1-4 - TRBV25-1 TGTGCCAGCAGTGGACAAGATGAAAAACTGTTTTTT CASSGQDEKLFF
TRBD2 TRBJ2-7 once TRBV2 TGTGCCAGCAGTGGCTTTTTGCGGGAGGGCCACTCCTACGAGCAGTACTTC CASSGFLREGHSYEQYF
TRBD1 TRBJ1-4 - TRBV10-3 TGTGCCATCAGTGAGTCGGGACAGGCGTTAAAAGAAAAACTGTTTTTT CAISESGQALKEKLFF
- TRBJ2-4 - TRBV2 TGTGCCACCGGAGCCAAAAACATTCAGTACTTC CATGAKNIQYF
- TRBJ2-5 - TRBV6-2/TRBV6-3 TGTGCCAGCAGTTACAAAGGGGCCGGGGGTGACCAGTACTTC CASSYKGAGGDQYF
TRBD2 TRBJ2-7 - TRBV5-1 TGCGCCAGCAGCGCACAACTAGCGGGAGGGATTGAGCAGTACTTC CASSAQLAGGIEQYF
- TRBJ2-3 - TRBV10-1 TGCGCCAGCAGTGACGGGGGAATCGCAGATACGCAGTATTTT CASSDGGIADTQYF
- TRBJ2-7 few TRBV12-3/TRBV12-4 TGTGCCAGCAGTCCCGGGAACACCTACGAGCAGTACTTC CASSPGNTYEQYF
TRBD1 TRBJ2-5 - TRBV11-1 TGTGCCAGCAGCTTAGCTCGGACAGGGGGAGAGACCCAGTACTTC CASSLARTGGETQYF
TRBD1 TRBJ1-2 - TRBV20-1 TGCAGTGCTAGTAAAGGACAGGGGGCTTGGGGCTACACCTTC CSASKGQGAWGYTF
TRBD2 TRBJ2-5 - TRBV2 TGTGCCACCCAGAAGTTGGCGGGAGGCGGAGAGACCCAGTACTTC CATQKLAGGGETQYF
- TRBJ2-4 - TRBV5-1 TGCGCCAGCAGCTTGGGCGCAGGGGCAGGGAACATTCAGTACTTC CASSLGAGAGNIQYF
- TRBJ1-5 many TRBV28 TGTGCCAGCGGTAGATACGCGTCAAATCAGCCCCAGCATTTT CASGRYASNQPQHF
TRBD1 TRBJ1-5 - TRBV5-5 TGTGCCAGCAGCCAGTTACAGGGGGCAAGGGATCAGCCCCAGCATTTT CASSQLQGARDQPQHF
- TRBJ2-5 - TRBV19 TGTGCCAGTAGTCCCCAGGCCATACAAGAGACCCAGTACTTC CASSPQAIQETQYF
TRBD1 TRBJ2-7 - TRBV19 TGTGCCAGTAGTCTCGGACAGGGGGCCTACGAGCAGTACTTC CASSLGQGAYEQYF
- TRBJ2-7 - TRBV7-2 TGTGCCAGCAGCCTCGCGGGTAGCGGAACCTACGAGCAGTACTTC CASSLAGSGTYEQYF
TRBD2 TRBJ2-3 - TRBV5-1 TGCGCCAGCAGTTTTATCACTAGCGGGGTAGCAGATACGCAGTATTTT CASSFITSGVADTQYF
TRBD2 TRBJ2-3 - TRBV4-1 TGCGCCAGCAGCCATCCCGGGACTAGCGCGTTGTTGTATTTT CASSHPGTSALLYF
TRBD2 TRBJ2-3 - TRBV6-1 TGTGCCAGCAGTGAAATGGGACTAGCGGGGGAAGATACGCAGTATTTT CASSEMGLAGEDTQYF
TRBD1 TRBJ1-2 - TRBV7-9 TGTGCCAGCAGCTCCACAGGGGAAGGCTACACCTTC CASSSTGEGYTF
TRBD1 TRBJ1-1 - TRBV15 TGTGCCACCAGCAGACGTCGGACAGGGACGATTAACACTGAAGCTTTCTTT CATSRRRTGTINTEAFF
- TRBJ1-6 once TRBV18 TGTGCCAGCTCACCAACGGAGTATAATTCACCCCTCCACTTT CASSPTEYNSPLHF
TRBD1 TRBJ1-1 - TRBV6-5 TGTGCCAGCAGTTACATTAGTGCGGACAGGGTCAGTGAAGCTTTCTTT CASSYISADRVSEAFF
TRBD1 TRBJ2-2 - TRBV2 TGTGCCAGCCGGAGGACGGGACAGATCGGGGAGCTGTTTTTT CASRRTGQIGELFF
TRBD2 TRBJ2-1 many TRBV15 TGTGCCACCAGCAAGGCTAGCGGGGATTACAATGAGCAGTTCTTC CATSKASGDYNEQFF
- TRBJ1-1 - TRBV5-5 TGTGCCAGCAGCTTGGTGCAGGGGATCACTGAAGCTTTCTTT CASSLVQGITEAFF
- TRBJ2-7 - TRBV6-1 TGTGCCAGCAGTGATGGAGGGGTCTCCTACGAGCAGTACTTC CASSDGGVSYEQYF
TRBD1 TRBJ2-7 - TRBV19 TGTGCCAGTAGTATAGGCGGACAGGGGACCTACGAGCAGTACTTC CASSIGGQGTYEQYF
TRBD1 TRBJ1-2 - TRBV18 TGTGCCAGCTCACCGGGACAGGGGGCTCGTGGCTACACCTTC CASSPGQGARGYTF
TRBD1 TRBJ1-2 - TRBV5-1 TGCGCCAGCAGCTTAGGACAGGGGGCAAACTATGGCTACACCTTC CASSLGQGANYGYTF
- TRBJ1-5 - TRBV19 TGTGCCAGTAGTATAGGCCTCTTGCCGGGGTCGGCGGGTCAGCCCCAGCATTTT CASSIGLLPGSAGQPQHF
- TRBJ1-1 - TRBV2 TGTGCCAGCAGCAGATCTGGACAGAGGGGCGACACTGAAGCTTTCTTT CASSRSGQRGDTEAFF
TRBD2 TRBJ2-3 few TRBV5-4 TGTGCCAGCAGCTTATCCGGACTAGCGGGGGGCACAGATACGCAGTATTTT CASSLSGLAGGTDTQYF
- TRBJ1-3 few TRBV2 TGTGCCAGCAGTGAAGCACAAACAAACACCATATATTTT CASSEAQTNTIYF
TRBD1 TRBJ1-2 - TRBV19 TGTGCCAGTAGTATCTCGACAGGGGGAGATTATGGCTACACCTTC CASSISTGGDYGYTF
TRBD1 TRBJ2-2 - TRBV7-9 TGTGCCAGCAGGAGGACAGGGATCACCGGGGAGCTGTTTTTT CASRRTGITGELFF
- TRBJ2-3 once TRBV2 TGTGCCAGCAGTGATCGGGGGGCCGAATATACGCAGTATTTT CASSDRGAEYTQYF